A single sample gave rise to the 13 T cell receptor beta chains below, sequenced in a study of beta chain features in type 1 diabetes. Whole-study results and caveats: Shorter TCRB CDR3s, moderately but significantly so, marked every one of the four CD4+ subsets in Type 1 diabetes patients.

The authors reverse transcribed all of the isolated RNA, so sequencing captured expressed TCRB transcripts. Only in-frame clones appear in the TCRdb table, and some are missing; sequencing was by immunoSEQ multiplex PCR. The sample consists of hundreds of thousands of clones, roughly 13% of them appearing once. No antigen has been identified for these receptors. Sequenced sample: naive CD4+ T cells from blood. The receptors were gathered from a woman younger than 35 with type 1 diabetes.

This clone was seen only a few times. The chain couples TRBV18 to TRBJ2-3; D is undetermined. The CDR3 sequence is 15 residues long. V was cut by 3 bases and J by 2 bases, with 12 bases left in between. CDR1 is KGHSH, CDR2 LQKENI, per germline. CDR3 residues: CASSPRVALTDTQYF. The CDR3 DNA reads TGTGCCAGCTCACCCCGCGTAGCTCTCACAGATACGCAGTATTTT.

This clone was seen a few times. The rearrangement uses TRBV19 and TRBJ2-7; 7 bases are a match to TRBD1. The CDR3 totals 16 residues. Germline lookup yields CDR1 LNHDA and CDR2 SQIVND (reference sequence). Unmatched junction bases numbered 9, after V lost 4 bases and J lost 0 bases. Written as DNA, the CDR3 is TGTGCCAGTAGTACCCCGGGACAGAAGAGCTCCTACGAGCAGTACTTC. Residues: CASSTPGQKSSYEQYF.

For this clone: This specimen includes other DNA sequences encoding the same CDR3. The rearrangement links TRBV5-4 to TRBJ2-7; 8 bases match TRBD1. The CDR3 has 13 residues. Germline CDR1 reads SGHNT; CDR2 reads YYREEE (reference sequence). The junction had 3 bases not matched to a gene; V was cut back by 4 bases and J by 3 bases. This CDR3 is CASSPDRDYEQYF. The CDR3 DNA reads as TGTGCCAGCAGCCCGGACAGGGACTACGAGCAGTACTTC.

This clone has only a few counts. The rearrangement joins TRBV29-1 to TRBJ1-1; 7 positions match TRBD1. Germline V lookup: CDR1 SQVTM, CDR2 ANQGSEA. This CDR3 has 12 amino acids. The ends lost 7 bases at V and 3 bases at J; junction bases unmatched: 5. CDR3 DNA: TGCAGCGGCAGGGGGTTGTACACTGAAGCTTTCTTT. Translation gives CSGRGLYTEAFF.

This clone was picked up a small number of times. In DNA form, the CDR3 reads TGCGCCAGCAGCTCTGGACTAGCGGGAGTCCTAGGGTACAATGAGCAGTTCTTC. Translating it yields CASSSGLAGVLGYNEQFF. The chain uses TRBV5-1 and TRBJ2-1, with TRBD2 matching over 13 bases. Germline CDR1 is SGHRS and CDR2 is YFSETQ. With 3 bases clipped from V and 4 bases from J, the junction kept 10 bases outside the gene matches. This CDR3 has 18 residues.

V is TRBV28 and J is TRBJ2-1; D not certain. The V end lost 8 bases, the J end lost 6 bases, and 11 bases lay between the germline ends. Germline CDR1 reads MDHEN; CDR2 reads SYDVKM. CDR3 length equals 12 residues. CDR3 amino acids: CASRGGRNEQFF. CDR3 DNA sequence: TGTGCCAGCCGCGGCGGCCGCAATGAGCAGTTCTTC.

This clone was found a few times. The V and J genes are TRBV9 and TRBJ1-6, with TRBD1 as a possible D gene (5 bases). The length of the CDR3 is 15 residues. Looked up from germline, CDR1 is SGDLS and CDR2 is YYNGEE. V lost 0 bases, J lost 8 bases, and 12 bases lay in between. CDR3 sequence reads: CASSVEGLQDSPLHF. In DNA form, the CDR3 reads TGTGCCAGCAGCGTAGAGGGGTTGCAGGATTCACCCCTCCACTTT.

V gene TRBV28 combines with J gene TRBJ2-7; 7 bases are a match to TRBD1. The V and J ends lost 5 bases and 0 bases, in that order; junction bases with no gene match: 4. The CDR3 covers 14 residues. Germline values: CDR1 MDHEN, CDR2 SYDVKM. In DNA form, the CDR3 reads TGTGCCAGCAGTGGTTACAGGGGCTCCTACGAGCAGTACTTC. The encoded protein is CASSGYRGSYEQYF.

This clone has more than one count but fewer than ten. The chain combines TRBV7-9 with TRBJ1-1, with D perhaps matching TRBD1 (5 bases). V was shortened by 2 bases and J by 1 base, with 8 bases between the two germline ends. CDR3 length equals 14 residues. Germline V gives CDR1 SEHNR, CDR2 FQNEAQ (reference sequence). The CDR3, as DNA: TGTGCCAGCAGCTTAAGGCAGGGGAACACTGAAGCTTTCTTT. It is translated as CASSLRQGNTEAFF.

This clone has just a few counts. This sequence joins TRBV7-2 and TRBJ1-3; D is uncertain. The germline CDR1 and CDR2 sequences are SGHTA and FQGNSA. V was cut by 1 base and J by 11 bases, with 15 bases left in between. CDR3 length: 14 amino acids. CDR3 residues: CASSLGTPLGAIYF. As DNA, the CDR3 is TGTGCCAGCAGCTTAGGGACTCCCCTTGGCGCCATATATTTT.

V and J are TRBV29-1 and TRBJ1-1; D call uncertain. Germline assignment: CDR1 SQVTM and CDR2 ANQGSEA. There are 11 residues in the CDR3. With 0 bases removed from V and 12 bases from J, the gap between germline ends came to 11 bases. As DNA, the CDR3 is TGCAGCGTTGAAGATTTCGACTGGACTTTCTTT. This encodes CSVEDFDWTFF.

This clone was seen a few times. The chain uses TRBV30 and TRBJ2-2; D ambiguous. The V end was cut by 2 bases, the J end by 0 bases, with 10 bases between. CDR1 and CDR2 (germline): GTSNPN, SVGIG (reference sequence). The CDR3 spans 15 residues. CDR3 protein: CAWSILLPNTGELFF. The CDR3 nucleotides are TGTGCCTGGAGTATCTTACTACCGAACACCGGGGAGCTGTTTTTT.

The chain combines TRBV9 with TRBJ1-3; D gene uncertain. V lost 0 bases to trimming and J lost 2 bases, with 9 bases between them. The CDR3 spans 15 residues. CDR1 and CDR2 from the germline V gene are SGDLS and YYNGEE. The CDR3 nucleotides are TGTGCCAGCAGCGTAGGTGGAGAGACTGGAAACACCATATATTTT. Residues: CASSVGGETGNTIYF.